The 28 T cell receptor beta chains below all came from one sample that was sequenced in a study of blood T cells in healthy people across ages. PCR was performed a second time for about 6 to 11 cycles using a sample-barcoded 5' primer and a J-beta primer mix. TCRdb called the 5' RACE reads again in MiXCR, with one record for every CDR3 protein. The sample records 850,000 or so distinct CDR3 sequences, about 28% being singletons. Sequencing was performed on blood. The source is a woman of 80 years or more in good health.

This clonotype was seen a handful of times. A much larger clonotype is one base distant, so this may be a read error. The CDR3 DNA is TGCGCCAGCAGCTTGGTGGGACAGGGTATCGCAGATACGCAGTATTTT. Protein: CASSLVGQGIADTQYF. V usage is TRBV5-1 and J usage is TRBJ2-3, with TRBD1 matching 9 bases. Germline trimming cut 0 bases from V and 4 bases from J; bases unmatched to any gene: 6. Germline V gene sequence: CDR1 SGHRS, CDR2 YFSETQ. The CDR3 runs 16 residues. Variable domain in full (rest from reference TRBV5-1 and TRBJ2-3): KAGVTQTPRYLIKTRGQQVTLSCSPISGHRSVSWYQQTPGQGLQFLFEYFSETQRNKGNFPGRFSGRQFSNSRSEMNVSTLELGDSALYLCASSLVGQGIADTQYFGPGTRLTVL.

This rearrangement joins TRBV20-1 to TRBJ2-3; D may be TRBD2 (5 bases). Germline values: CDR1 DFQATT, CDR2 SNEGSKA (reference sequence). V lost 3 bases to trimming and J lost 2 bases, with 18 bases between them. The CDR3 length is 16 residues. CDR3 coding DNA: TGCAGTGCTAGGGGTGGCAGCGGAAGACTCACAGATACGCAGTATTTT. Encoded protein: CSARGGSGRLTDTQYF.

J is TRBJ1-6 and V is TRBV27, with 8 bases aligning to TRBD1. Germline loops: CDR1 MNHEY, CDR2 SMNVEV (reference sequence). This CDR3 contains 14 residues. V was clipped by 5 bases and J by 9 bases; unmatched bases: 6. CDR3 in DNA: TGTGCCAGCAGTCCCCAGGGGGCCACTTCACCCCTCCACTTT. It yields the protein CASSPQGATSPLHF.

Many counts were recorded for this clonotype. This chain links TRBV7-2 with TRBJ1-2; no clear D. Germline V gene lookup returns CDR1 SGHTA and CDR2 FQGNSA. The length of the CDR3 is 13 residues. Trimming left V 3 bases short and J 6 bases short, with 11 bases between. As DNA, the CDR3 is TGTGCCAGCAGCTTTGTTACACACAATGGCTACACCTTC. Translating it yields CASSFVTHNGYTF.

This clonotype was picked up many times. This sequence joins TRBV15 and TRBJ2-7; a weak D match, TRBD1 (6 bases). There are 17 residues in the CDR3. The germline V gene encodes CDR1 LNHNV and CDR2 YYDKDF (reference sequence). V was shortened by 0 bases and J by 0 bases, with 15 bases between the two germline ends. The CDR3 sequence: CATSRDQWTAHSYEQYF. The DNA for the CDR3 is TGTGCCACCAGCAGAGATCAATGGACAGCCCACTCCTACGAGCAGTACTTC. Combining the CDR3 with reference TRBV15 and TRBJ2-7 gives the whole variable domain DAMVIQNPRYQVTQFGKPVTLSCSQTLNHNVMYWYQQKSSQAPKLLFHYYDKDFNNEADTPDNFQSRRPNTSFCFLDIRSPGLGDTAMYLCATSRDQWTAHSYEQYFGPGTRLTVT.

The chain uses TRBV29-1 and TRBJ2-4, with D perhaps TRBD2 (5 bases). The DNA end favors TRBJ2-5, so the J call may be wrong. The CDR3 is made up of 13 amino acids. Germline values: CDR1 SQVTM, CDR2 ANQGSEA. CDR3 nucleotides: TGCAGCGTTGGACGACTAAGCCAAGAGACCCAGTACTTC. Translation: CSVGRLSQETQYF.

At least ten counts were recorded for this clonotype. The V call is TRBV20-1, the J call TRBJ2-1; D is perhaps TRBD1 (6 bases). Per germline, CDR1 DFQATT and CDR2 SNEGSKA (reference sequence). V lost 2 bases and J lost 2, with 13 bases in between. The CDR3 totals 15 residues. CDR3 coding DNA: TGCAGTGCTAGACCGGGTGGGGGCACCTACAATGAGCAGTTCTTC. Translation gives CSARPGGGTYNEQFF.

A word on this clonotype: A much larger clone lies a single base off, so this may be a read error. The CDR3 does not end in the conserved phenylalanine or tryptophan, so this is likely a read error. The chain uses TRBV9 and TRBJ2-7, with TRBD1 matching over 9 bases. The J call may be faulty, since TRBJ2-4 better matches the DNA end. The CDR3 has 15 amino acids. Germline-derived CDR1 and CDR2 are SGDLS and YYNGEE. Written as DNA, the CDR3 is TGTGCCAGCAGCGTAGGAGGGACAGGGATAAACATTCAGTACTTA. Translated: CASSVGGTGINIQYL.

Comment on this clonotype: Possible read error: a much larger clone is one base away. This rearrangement joins TRBV29-1 to TRBJ2-5; 7 bases align to TRBD1. The end of the DNA fits TRBJ2-7 better, so the J call may be wrong. The V gene's germline CDR1 is SQVTM and CDR2 ANQGSEA. The CDR3 runs to 12 residues. CDR3: CSIEDRVHEQYF. CDR3 nucleotide sequence: TGCAGCATTGAAGACAGGGTCCACGAGCAGTACTTC.

In DNA, the CDR3 is TGTGCCAGCAAGGGCTTGGCCGAAGGCATTCAGTACTTC. Translating gives CASKGLAEGIQYF. The genes are TRBV27 and TRBJ2-4, with no clear D. Germline V lookup: CDR1 MNHEY, CDR2 SMNVEV (reference sequence). CDR3 length equals 13 residues. Trimming removed 7 bases at V and 9 bases at J, with 16 bases between.

This clonotype was found many times. This chain uses TRBV12-3 or TRBV12-4 with TRBJ1-4; TRBD1 matches 7 bases. The CDR3 is made up of 14 amino acids. V was clipped by 6 bases and J by 7 bases; unmatched bases: 8. The DNA for the CDR3 is TGTGCCAGCAGAAGACAGGGATCAATTGAAAAACTGTTTTTT. As protein: CASRRQGSIEKLFF.

This clonotype has a single count. The CDR3 region has the DNA TGTGCCAGTACCGGACTAAGACTCAATGAGCAGTTCTTC. Translated, it gives CASTGLRLNEQFF. This sequence joins TRBV19 and TRBJ2-1; D possibly corresponds to TRBD2 (6 bases). CDR1 LNHDA and CDR2 SQIVND come from the germline V gene (reference sequence). V was clipped by 7 bases and J by 6 bases, with 13 bases between them. CDR3 size: 13 residues. The full variable domain, its missing parts supplied by reference TRBV19 and TRBJ2-1, is DGGITQSPKYLFRKEGQNVTLSCEQNLNHDAMYWYRQDPGQGLRLIYYSQIVNDFQKGDIAEGYSVSREKKESFPLTVTSAQKNPTAFYLCASTGLRLNEQFFGPGTRLTVL.

The chain is built from TRBV15 and TRBJ1-4; D call uncertain. Trimming took off 1 base at V and 1 base at J, with 7 bases between the two ends. CDR3 length equals 15 residues. The germline gives CDR1 LNHNV, CDR2 YYDKDF (reference sequence). The CDR3, as DNA: TGTGCCACCAGCAGAGGAGGGATAACTAATGAAAAACTGTTTTTT. Amino acid sequence: CATSRGGITNEKLFF.

The V gene is TRBV5-4, the J gene TRBJ2-5, with D perhaps TRBD2 (7 bases). In germline, CDR1 is SGHNT, CDR2 YYREEE (reference sequence). The V gene lost 1 base and the J gene lost 7 bases, with 23 bases spanning the gap. The CDR3 covers 17 residues. As DNA, the CDR3 is TGTGCCAGCAGCTTGTCCCCTCCGAGCCAGGGAGGGGGGACCCAGTACTTC. Its protein is CASSLSPPSQGGGTQYF.

This chain joins TRBV30 and TRBJ1-5; D is ambiguous. CDR3 length equals 12 residues. Germline CDR1 and CDR2: GTSNPN and SVGIG (reference sequence). Trimming took 2 bases from V and 5 from J, leaving 7 bases between them. CDR3 DNA: TGTGCCTGGAGTCCCCAGGATCAGCCCCAGCATTTT. It yields the protein CAWSPQDQPQHF.

Concerning this clonotype itself: The junction shows a germline mismatch at one end, possibly a read error. The chain combines TRBV6-1 with TRBJ2-6; perhaps TRBD1 as D (5 bases). Germline loops: CDR1 MNHNS, CDR2 SASEGT. This CDR3 contains 17 residues. The CDR3 sequence is CASSDDLLVSGANALTF. The CDR3 nucleotides are TGTGCCAGCAGTGATGACCTTTTAGTCTCTGGGGCCAACGCCCTGACTTTC.

To note about this clonotype: A much larger clone is a single base away; this may be a read error. This rearrangement joins TRBV7-7 to TRBJ2-6; D might be TRBD1 (6 bases). The CDR3 length is 18 residues. Germline CDR1 and CDR2: SSHAT and FNYEAQ (reference sequence). CDR3 protein: CASSLCRQESSGANVLTF. The CDR3 nucleotides read TGTGCTAGCAGCTTATGTCGACAGGAAAGCTCTGGGGCCAACGTCCTGACTTTC.

This clonotype was recorded a few times. The rearrangement joins TRBV30 to TRBJ2-7; 8 nucleotides agree with TRBD2. Unmatched junction bases numbered 4, after V lost 0 bases and J lost 0 bases. The CDR3 has 15 amino acids. Germline V gene lookup returns CDR1 GTSNPN and CDR2 SVGIG (reference sequence). The CDR3 is CAWSVRGASSYEQYF. Written as DNA, the CDR3 is TGTGCCTGGAGTGTGCGGGGGGCGAGCTCCTACGAGCAGTACTTC.

This sequence joins TRBV12-3 or TRBV12-4 and TRBJ2-5; the D gene is possibly TRBD2 (5 bases). The CDR3 sequence is 13 residues long. This CDR3 reads CTGSLGLGETQYF. The CDR3 nucleotides are TGTACCGGCAGTTTAGGACTGGGAGAGACCCAGTACTTC.

Many counts were recorded for this clonotype. This rearrangement joins TRBV5-1 to TRBJ1-1, with D unclear. Germline loops: CDR1 SGHRS, CDR2 YFSETQ. This CDR3 spans 12 amino acids. V was clipped by 0 bases and J by 6 bases, with 6 bases between them. This CDR3 is CASSLDRSEAFF. DNA for the CDR3: TGCGCCAGCAGCTTGGATCGGTCTGAAGCTTTCTTT.

This clonotype was seen only a few times. V usage is TRBV12-3 or TRBV12-4 and J usage is TRBJ2-2; weak D call: TRBD1 (5 bases). This CDR3 has 16 residues. The germline V and J ends were trimmed by 7 bases and 9 bases, with 24 bases remaining between them. The CDR3 nucleotides are TGTGCCAGCACCCTGACGTGGCAGGGCCTATCCCGGGAGCTGTTTTTT. Its protein is CASTLTWQGLSRELFF.

This clonotype has ten or more counts. The V call is TRBV6-2 or TRBV6-3, the J call TRBJ2-7; D call uncertain. The CDR3 contains 12 residues. Per germline, CDR1 MNHEY and CDR2 SVGEGT. The V gene lost 2 bases and the J gene lost 5 bases, with 7 bases spanning the gap. This chain's CDR3 is CASSYLANEQYF. Here the CDR3 DNA reads TGTGCCAGCAGTTACCTTGCTAACGAGCAGTACTTC.

This clonotype was observed at least ten times. The chain has TRBV29-1 and TRBJ2-5; possibly TRBD2 for D (5 bases). The CDR3 sequence is 13 residues long. V shed 5 bases and J shed 12 bases, with 22 bases lying between them. From germline, CDR1 is SQVTM and CDR2 ANQGSEA. The CDR3 is CSVSTAGVGGKYF. For the CDR3, the DNA is TGCAGCGTTTCTACCGCCGGGGTGGGTGGGAAGTACTTC.

This clonotype was detected ten times or more. The chain employs TRBV10-3 and TRBJ2-7, with 7 bases that match TRBD2. Germline loops: CDR1 ENHRY, CDR2 SYGVKD. V lost 6 bases and J lost 3; bases outside the gene matches: 5. The CDR3 has 13 amino acids. CDR3 sequence: CAISGTTIYEQYF. The CDR3 nucleotides are TGTGCCATCAGCGGGACTACTATCTACGAGCAGTACTTC.

The chain links TRBV12-5 to TRBJ2-2; D gene ambiguous. CDR1 and CDR2 (germline): LGHNT, FRNRAP. V was shortened by 1 base and J by 0 bases, with 6 bases between the two germline ends. The CDR3 spans 15 residues. The CDR3 coding sequence is TGTGCTAGTGGTTTGGGCCAGTCGAACACCGGGGAGCTGTTTTTT. Residues: CASGLGQSNTGELFF.

V and J are TRBV10-3 and TRBJ2-7; maybe TRBD2 (5 bases). CDR3 size: 13 residues. Germline values: CDR1 ENHRY, CDR2 SYGVKD. Trimming stripped 3 bases from V and 1 base from J, with 7 bases between. CDR3 region: CAISDLASYEQYF. CDR3 nucleotides: TGTGCCATCAGTGATCTAGCTTCCTACGAGCAGTACTTC.

This clonotype was observed many times. The gene calls are TRBV7-8 and TRBJ2-1; no definite D call. CDR1 is SGHVS and CDR2 is FQNEAQ in the germline V gene. V was cut by 7 bases and J by 0 bases, with 16 bases left in between. The CDR3 length is 16 residues. CDR3 loop: CASTTPSASSYNEQFF. DNA for the CDR3: TGTGCCAGCACCACCCCGTCGGCTAGCTCCTACAATGAGCAGTTCTTC. Supplemented by reference TRBV7-8 and TRBJ2-1, the full variable domain reads GAGVSQSPRYKVAKRGQDVALRCDPISGHVSLFWYQQALGQGPEFLTYFQNEAQLDKSGLPSDRFFAERPEGSVSTLKIQRTQQEDSAVYLCASTTPSASSYNEQFFGPGTRLTVL.

Concerning this clonotype: A read error may explain this, as a much larger clone is one base away. The J gene is TRBJ2-7, the V gene TRBV7-9, with 10 bases aligning to TRBD1. The V segment lost 6 bases and the J segment 7 bases; nucleotides outside the gene matches: 12. Looked up from germline, CDR1 is SEHNR and CDR2 is FQNEAQ (reference sequence). The CDR3 length is 15 residues. This chain's CDR3 is CASSPGTGAHNEQYF. CDR3 bases: TGTGCCAGCAGTCCCGGGACAGGGGCCCACAATGAGCAGTACTTC.